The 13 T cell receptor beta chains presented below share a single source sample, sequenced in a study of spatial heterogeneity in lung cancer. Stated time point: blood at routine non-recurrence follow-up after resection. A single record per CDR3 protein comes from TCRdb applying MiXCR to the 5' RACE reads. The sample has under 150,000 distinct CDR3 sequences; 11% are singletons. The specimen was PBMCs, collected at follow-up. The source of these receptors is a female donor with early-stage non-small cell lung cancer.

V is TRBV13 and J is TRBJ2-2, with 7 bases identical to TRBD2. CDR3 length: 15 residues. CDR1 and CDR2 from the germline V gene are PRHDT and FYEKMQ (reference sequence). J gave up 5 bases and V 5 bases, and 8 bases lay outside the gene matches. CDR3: CASSRGQGGTGELFF. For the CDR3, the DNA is TGTGCCAGCAGCCGAGGCCAGGGAGGGACCGGGGAGCTGTTTTTT.

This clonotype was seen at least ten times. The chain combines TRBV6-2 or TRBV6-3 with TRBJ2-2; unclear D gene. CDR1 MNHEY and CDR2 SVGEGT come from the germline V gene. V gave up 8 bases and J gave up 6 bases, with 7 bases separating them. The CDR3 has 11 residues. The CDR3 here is CASRIPGELFF. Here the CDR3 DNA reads TGTGCCAGCCGCATCCCCGGGGAGCTGTTTTTT.

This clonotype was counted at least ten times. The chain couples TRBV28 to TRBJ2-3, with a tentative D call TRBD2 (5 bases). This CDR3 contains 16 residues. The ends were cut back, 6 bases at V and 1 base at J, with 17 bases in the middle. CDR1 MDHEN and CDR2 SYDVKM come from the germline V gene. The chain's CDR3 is CASSRRTAGGTDTQYF. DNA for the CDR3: TGTGCCAGCAGCCGACGGACTGCGGGCGGCACAGATACGCAGTATTTT.

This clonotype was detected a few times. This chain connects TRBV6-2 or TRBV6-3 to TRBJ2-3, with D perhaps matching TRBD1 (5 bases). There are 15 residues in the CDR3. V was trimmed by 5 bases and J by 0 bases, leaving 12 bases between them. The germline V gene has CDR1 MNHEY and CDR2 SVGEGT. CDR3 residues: CASSTDSTSTDTQYF. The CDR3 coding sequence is TGTGCCAGCAGTACTGACAGTACTAGCACAGATACGCAGTATTTT.

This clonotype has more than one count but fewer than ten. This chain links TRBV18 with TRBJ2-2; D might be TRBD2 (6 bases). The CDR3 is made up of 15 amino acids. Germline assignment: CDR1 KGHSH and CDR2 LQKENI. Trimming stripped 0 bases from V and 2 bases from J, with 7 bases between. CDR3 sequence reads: CASSPPGLNTGELFF. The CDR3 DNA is TGTGCCAGCTCACCACCGGGACTCAACACCGGGGAGCTGTTTTTT. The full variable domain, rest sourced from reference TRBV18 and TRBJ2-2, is NAGVMQNPRHLVRRRGQEARLRCSPMKGHSHVYWYRQLPEEGLKFMVYLQKENIIDESGMPKERFSAEFPKEGPSILRIQQVVRGDSAAYFCASSPPGLNTGELFFGEGSRLTVL.

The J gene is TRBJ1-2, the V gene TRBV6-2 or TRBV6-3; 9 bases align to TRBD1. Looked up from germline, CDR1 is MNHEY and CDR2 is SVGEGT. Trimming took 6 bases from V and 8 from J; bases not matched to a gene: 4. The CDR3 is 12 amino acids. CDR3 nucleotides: TGTGCCAGCAGCTGGACAGGGGAAGGCTACACCTTC. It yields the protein CASSWTGEGYTF.

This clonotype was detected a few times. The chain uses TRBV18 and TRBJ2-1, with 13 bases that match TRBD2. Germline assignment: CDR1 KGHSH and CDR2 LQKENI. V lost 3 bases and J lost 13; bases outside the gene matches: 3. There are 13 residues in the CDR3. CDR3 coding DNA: TGTGCCAGCTCACCGGGACTAGCGGGATCTCAGTTCTTC. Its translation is CASSPGLAGSQFF.

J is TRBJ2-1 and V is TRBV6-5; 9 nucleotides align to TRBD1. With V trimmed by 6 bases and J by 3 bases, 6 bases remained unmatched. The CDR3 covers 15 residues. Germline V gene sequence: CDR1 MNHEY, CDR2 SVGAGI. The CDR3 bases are TGTGCCAGCAGGTCCGACAGGGGGTTCTACAATGAGCAGTTCTTC. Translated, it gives CASRSDRGFYNEQFF.

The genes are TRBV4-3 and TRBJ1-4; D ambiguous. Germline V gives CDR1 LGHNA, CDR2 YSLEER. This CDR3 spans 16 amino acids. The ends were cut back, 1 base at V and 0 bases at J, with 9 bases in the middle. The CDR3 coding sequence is TGCGCCAGCAGCCAAGGAGCTAGGTCAACTAATGAAAAACTGTTTTTT. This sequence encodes CASSQGARSTNEKLFF.

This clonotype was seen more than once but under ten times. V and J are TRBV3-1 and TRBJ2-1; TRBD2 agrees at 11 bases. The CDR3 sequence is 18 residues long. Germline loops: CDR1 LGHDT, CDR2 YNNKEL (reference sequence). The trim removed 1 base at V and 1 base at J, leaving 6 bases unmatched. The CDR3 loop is CASSQVSGTSGSYNEQFF. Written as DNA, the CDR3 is TGTGCCAGCAGCCAAGTATCCGGGACTAGCGGATCCTACAATGAGCAGTTCTTC.

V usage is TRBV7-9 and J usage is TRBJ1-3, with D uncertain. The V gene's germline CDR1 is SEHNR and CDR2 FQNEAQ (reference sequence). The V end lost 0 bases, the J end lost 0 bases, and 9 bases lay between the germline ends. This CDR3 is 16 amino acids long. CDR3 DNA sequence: TGTGCCAGCAGCTTAGCTGGCGGAAACTCTGGAAACACCATATATTTT. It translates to CASSLAGGNSGNTIYF.

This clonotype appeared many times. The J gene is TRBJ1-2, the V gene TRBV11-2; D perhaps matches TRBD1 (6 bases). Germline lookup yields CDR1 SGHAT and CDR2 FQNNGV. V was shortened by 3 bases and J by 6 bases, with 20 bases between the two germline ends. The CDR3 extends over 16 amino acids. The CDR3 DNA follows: TGTGCCAGCAGCTTCTCAATACGGACAGCCCAACATGGCTACACCTTC. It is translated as CASSFSIRTAQHGYTF.

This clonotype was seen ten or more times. In nucleotides, the CDR3 is TGTGCCAGCAGCCAAGAACCAGAACTACTGAACACTGAAGCTTTCTTT. Residues: CASSQEPELLNTEAFF. The chain couples TRBV3-1 to TRBJ1-1; D remains unclear. Germline-derived CDR1 and CDR2 are LGHDT and YNNKEL (reference sequence). Between the trimmed V and J ends, which lost 0 bases and 0 bases, there was a span of 11 bases. CDR3 size: 16 residues. Supplemented by reference TRBV3-1 and TRBJ1-1, the full variable domain reads DTAVSQTPKYLVTQMGNDKSIKCEQNLGHDTMYWYKQDSKKFLKIMFSYNNKELIINETVPNRFSPKSPDKAHLNLHINSLELGDSAVYFCASSQEPELLNTEAFFGQGTRLTVV.